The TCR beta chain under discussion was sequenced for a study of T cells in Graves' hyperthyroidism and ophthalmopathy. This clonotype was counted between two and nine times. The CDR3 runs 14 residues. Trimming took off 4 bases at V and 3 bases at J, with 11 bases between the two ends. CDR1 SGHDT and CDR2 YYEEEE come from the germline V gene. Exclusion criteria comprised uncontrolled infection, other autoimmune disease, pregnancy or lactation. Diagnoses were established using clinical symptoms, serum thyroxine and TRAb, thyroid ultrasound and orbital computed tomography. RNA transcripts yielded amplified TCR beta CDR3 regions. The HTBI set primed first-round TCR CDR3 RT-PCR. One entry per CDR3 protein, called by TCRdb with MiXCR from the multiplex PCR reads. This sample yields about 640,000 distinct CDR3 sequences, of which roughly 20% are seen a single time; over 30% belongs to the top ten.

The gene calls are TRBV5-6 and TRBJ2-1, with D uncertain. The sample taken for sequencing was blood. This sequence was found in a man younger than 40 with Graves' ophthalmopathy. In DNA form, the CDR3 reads TGTGCCAGCAGCCCACCCTTCCGCTACAATGAGCAGTTCTTC. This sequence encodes CASSPPFRYNEQFF. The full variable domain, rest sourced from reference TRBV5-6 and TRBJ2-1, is DAGVTQSPTHLIKTRGQQVTLRCSPKSGHDTVSWYQQALGQGPQFIFQYYEEEERQRGNFPDRFSGHQFPNYSSELNVNALLLGDSALYLCASSPPFRYNEQFFGPGTRLTVL.